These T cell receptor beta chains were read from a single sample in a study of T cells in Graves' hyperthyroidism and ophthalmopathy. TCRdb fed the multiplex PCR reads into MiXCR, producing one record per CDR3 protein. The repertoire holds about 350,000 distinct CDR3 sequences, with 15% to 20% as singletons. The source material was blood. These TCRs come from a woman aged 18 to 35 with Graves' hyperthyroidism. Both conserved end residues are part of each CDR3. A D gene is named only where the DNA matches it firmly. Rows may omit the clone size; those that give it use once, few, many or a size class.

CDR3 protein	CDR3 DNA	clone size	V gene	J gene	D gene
CASSLLYPNTEAFF	TGCGCCAGCAGCTTGTTGTACCCGAACACTGAAGCTTTCTTT	many	TRBV5-1	TRBJ1-1	-
CASSSLEGGSGNTIYF	TGTGCCAGCTCATCCCTTGAGGGGGGCTCTGGAAACACCATATATTTT	-	TRBV18	TRBJ1-3	-
CASKAGANYGYTF	TGTGCCAGCAAGGCGGGAGCTAACTATGGCTACACCTTC	many	TRBV2	TRBJ1-2	-
CASSLGLRRRLNTEAFF	TGTGCCAGCAGTTTGGGGCTACGCAGACGGCTGAACACTGAAGCTTTCTTT	many	TRBV28	TRBJ1-1	-
CASSYSRAQGYSPEAFF	TGTGCCAGCAGTTACTCGAGGGCCCAGGGATACTCTCCTGAAGCTTTCTTT	-	TRBV6-5	TRBJ1-1	-
CASSERGGTEAFF	TGTGCCAGCAGTGAGAGGGGGGGCACTGAAGCTTTCTTT	many	TRBV6-1	TRBJ1-1	-
CSVEVNKETQYF	TGCAGCGTTGAAGTGAACAAAGAGACCCAGTACTTC	many	TRBV29-1	TRBJ2-5	-
CASSHTGGLFNYGYTF	TGCGCCAGCAGCCATACGGGAGGCCTTTTTAACTATGGCTACACCTTC	many	TRBV4-1	TRBJ1-2	-
CATSRPPPRGGGYTF	TGTGCCACCAGCAGACCCCCACCCAGGGGCGGGGGCTACACCTTC	few	TRBV15	TRBJ1-2	-
CASSRYLGQERTGELFF	TGTGCCAGCAGTCGCTACCTGGGACAGGAGAGGACCGGGGAGCTGTTTTTT	many	TRBV12-3/TRBV12-4	TRBJ2-2	TRBD1
CATLPDSSYEQYF	TGCGCCACCCTCCCGGACTCTTCCTACGAGCAGTACTTC	-	TRBV10-2	TRBJ2-7	-
CASSPGQAESYEQYF	TGTGCCAGCAGCCCCGGACAGGCGGAATCCTACGAGCAGTACTTC	many	TRBV6-1	TRBJ2-7	TRBD1
CASRRTGFKFGPYEQYF	TGTGCCAGCCGACGGACAGGGTTTAAGTTTGGACCCTACGAGCAGTACTTC	many	TRBV6-4	TRBJ2-7	TRBD1
CAWSPTGGAPFF	TGTGCCTGGAGTCCAACAGGGGGCGCCCCTTTCTTT	many	TRBV30	TRBJ1-1	TRBD1
CSEGTGPGYTF	TGCAGCGAAGGGACAGGGCCAGGCTACACCTTC	-	TRBV29-1	TRBJ1-2	TRBD1
CASSPLRGGPRNQPQHF	TGTGCCAGCAGCCCCTTGCGGGGGGGACCTCGGAATCAGCCCCAGCATTTT	many	TRBV6-4	TRBJ1-5	-
CASSMGDETQYF	TGTGCCAGCAGTATGGGGGATGAGACCCAGTACTTC	-	TRBV2	TRBJ2-5	-
CASSQGEDYTGELFF	TGTGCCAGCTCGCAAGGGGAAGATTACACCGGGGAGCTGTTTTTT	many	TRBV28	TRBJ2-2	-
CASSPPSTGSNTEAFF	TGTGCCAGCTCACCACCCTCTACAGGCTCGAACACTGAAGCTTTCTTT	many	TRBV18	TRBJ1-1	-
CSARFDIGDYEQYF	TGCAGTGCTAGATTTGACATCGGTGACTACGAGCAGTACTTC	many	TRBV20-1	TRBJ2-7	-
CASSFNRVDTIYF	TGTGCCAGCAGTTTTAACAGGGTCGACACCATATATTTT	many	TRBV12-3/TRBV12-4	TRBJ1-3	-
CASSLTAGTSYEQYF	TGTGCCAGCTCACTTACCGCCGGGACCTCCTACGAGCAGTACTTC	-	TRBV12-3/TRBV12-4	TRBJ2-7	-